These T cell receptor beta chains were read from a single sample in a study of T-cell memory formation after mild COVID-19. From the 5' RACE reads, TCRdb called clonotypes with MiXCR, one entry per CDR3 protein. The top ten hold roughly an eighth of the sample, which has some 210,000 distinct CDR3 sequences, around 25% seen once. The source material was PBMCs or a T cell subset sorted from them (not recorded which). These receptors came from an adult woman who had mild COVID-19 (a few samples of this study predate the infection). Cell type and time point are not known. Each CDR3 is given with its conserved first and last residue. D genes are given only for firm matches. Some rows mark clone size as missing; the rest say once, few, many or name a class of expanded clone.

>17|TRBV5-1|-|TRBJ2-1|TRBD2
TGCGCCAGCAGCCGTAGCGGGAGGGCCACGGTTAAAAATGAGCAGTTCTTC
CASSRSGRATVKNEQFF
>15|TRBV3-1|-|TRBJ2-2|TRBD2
TGTGCCAGCAGCCAAGTTGCGGGGGGTTCGGGGGAGCTGTTTTTT
CASSQVAGGSGELFF
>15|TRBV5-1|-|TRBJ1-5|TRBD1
TGCGCCAGCAGCTTGGGGACAGGCAGTAATCAGCCCCAGCATTTT
CASSLGTGSNQPQHF
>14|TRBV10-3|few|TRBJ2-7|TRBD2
TGTGCCATCAGTGACGGCGGGAGGCCCTACGAGCAGTACTTC
CAISDGGRPYEQYF
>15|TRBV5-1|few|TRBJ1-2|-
TGCGCCAGCAGCTTGGCCAGTATCCTTAACTATGGCTACACCTTC
CASSLASILNYGYTF
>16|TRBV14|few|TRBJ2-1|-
TGTGCCAGCAGCCAAGGGTACGGGGGCCCCCCGAGGGAGCAGTTCTTC
CASSQGYGGPPREQFF
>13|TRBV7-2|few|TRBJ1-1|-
TGTGCCAGCAGCTTAAATTTTGGCAGGGAAGCTTTCTTT
CASSLNFGREAFF
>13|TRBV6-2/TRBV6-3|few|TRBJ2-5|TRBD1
TGTGCCAGCAGACCGACAGGGGATGAGACCCAGTACTTC
CASRPTGDETQYF
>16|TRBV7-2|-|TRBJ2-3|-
TGTGCCAGCAGCTTAGGCGGCACTTGGGGAACAGATACGCAGTATTTT
CASSLGGTWGTDTQYF
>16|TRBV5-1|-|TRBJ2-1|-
TGCGCCAGCAGCTTGTTGGTCCGCGGCACCTACAATGAGCAGTTCTTC
CASSLLVRGTYNEQFF
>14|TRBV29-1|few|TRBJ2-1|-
TGCAGCGTTCGAATTGGGAATGAATACAATGAGCAGTTCTTC
CSVRIGNEYNEQFF
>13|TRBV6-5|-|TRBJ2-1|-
TGTGCCAGCAGTGTACTCTCGGACAATGAGCAGTTCTTC
CASSVLSDNEQFF
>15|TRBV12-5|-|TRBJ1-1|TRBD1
TGTGCTAGTGGTTCCCCTCGGAAGGGGGCGACTGAAGCTTTCTTT
CASGSPRKGATEAFF
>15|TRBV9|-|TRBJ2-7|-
TGTGCCAGCAGCGTAGAAGGACGGGGGCCCTACGAGCAGTACTTC
CASSVEGRGPYEQYF
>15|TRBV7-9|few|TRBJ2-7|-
TGTGCCATCCACTCCGTTCGACAGGCGAACTACGAGCAGTACTTC
CAIHSVRQANYEQYF
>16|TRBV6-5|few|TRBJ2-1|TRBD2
TGTGCCAGCAGTTACTTCCCTAGCGGGAGAGGTAATGAGCAGTTCTTC
CASSYFPSGRGNEQFF
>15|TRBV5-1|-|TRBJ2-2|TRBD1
TGCGCCAGCAGCGCGGGACAGGGAAACACCGGGGAGCTGTTTTTT
CASSAGQGNTGELFF
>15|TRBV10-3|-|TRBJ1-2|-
TGTGCCATCAGTGAGAGTGGGGTTGGGAATGGCGGCTACACCTTC
CAISESGVGNGGYTF
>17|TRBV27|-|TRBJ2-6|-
TGTGCCAGCAGTTGGCGGCGGCCGTTCTCTGGGGCCAACGTCCTGACTTTC
CASSWRRPFSGANVLTF
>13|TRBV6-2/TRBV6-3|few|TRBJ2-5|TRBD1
TGTGCCAGCAGTTATTCGGGACAGGAGACCCAGTACTTC
CASSYSGQETQYF
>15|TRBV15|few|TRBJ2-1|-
TGTGCCACCAGCGCGCCAGGATACTCCTACAATGAGCAGTTCTTC
CATSAPGYSYNEQFF
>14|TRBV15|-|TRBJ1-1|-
TGTGCCACCAGCAGAGATCGCAAGGGACCTGAAGCTTTCTTT
CATSRDRKGPEAFF
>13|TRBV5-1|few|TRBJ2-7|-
TGCGCCAGCTACCTAAATTACCGGGACGAGCAGTACTTC
CASYLNYRDEQYF
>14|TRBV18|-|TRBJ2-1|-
TGTGCCAGCTCACTGGTGACCAAATACAATGAGCAGTTCTTC
CASSLVTKYNEQFF
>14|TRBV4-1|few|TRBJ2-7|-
TGCGCCAGCAGCCAAGGGGTGAGTCGCTACGAGCAGTACTTC
CASSQGVSRYEQYF
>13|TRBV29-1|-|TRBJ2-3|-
TGCAGCGTTGTAGAGGGCAACACAGATACGCAGTATTTT
CSVVEGNTDTQYF
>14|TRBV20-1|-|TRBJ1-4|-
TGCAGTGCTAGGGGGACTTCAACTAATGAAAAACTGTTTTTT
CSARGTSTNEKLFF
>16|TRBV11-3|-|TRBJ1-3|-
TGTGCCAGCAGCTTAGATTCGGGGGGATCTGGAAACACCATATATTTT
CASSLDSGGSGNTIYF
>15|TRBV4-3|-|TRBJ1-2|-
TGCGCCAGCAGCCAAGAGAAGATCCCCATCTATGGCTACACCTTC
CASSQEKIPIYGYTF
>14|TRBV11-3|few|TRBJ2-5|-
TGTGCCAGCAGCTTAACAGGTCGAGGCGAGACCCAGTACTTC
CASSLTGRGETQYF
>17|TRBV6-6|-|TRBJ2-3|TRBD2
TGTGCCAGCAGTTTTAGACTAGCGGGAGGGCCAGAAGATACGCAGTATTTT
CASSFRLAGGPEDTQYF
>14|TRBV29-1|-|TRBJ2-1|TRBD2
TGCAGCGCCCGGAGCCTAGCGGGGGGACCTGAGCAGTTCTTC
CSARSLAGGPEQFF
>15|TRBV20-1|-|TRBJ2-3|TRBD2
TGCAGTGCTAGGGATGGCGGGGGGGCCCAAGATACGCAGTATTTT
CSARDGGGAQDTQYF
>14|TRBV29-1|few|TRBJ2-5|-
TGCAGCGTTGAAGGTTTCGGGAACGGAGAGACCCAGTACTTC
CSVEGFGNGETQYF
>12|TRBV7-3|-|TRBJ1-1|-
TGTGCCAGCAGCGCTAGAGGCACTGAAGCTTTCTTT
CASSARGTEAFF
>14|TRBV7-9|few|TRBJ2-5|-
TGTGCCAGCAGCTTAGGAAACGGCCAAGAGACCCAGTACTTC
CASSLGNGQETQYF
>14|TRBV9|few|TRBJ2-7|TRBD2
TGTGCCAGCAGCCCCGGGACTAGCGGGTACGAGCAGTACTTC
CASSPGTSGYEQYF
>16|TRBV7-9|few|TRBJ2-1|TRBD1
TGTGCCAGCAGCCTGGTTAGGGGGCCCCACTACAATGAGCAGTTCTTC
CASSLVRGPHYNEQFF
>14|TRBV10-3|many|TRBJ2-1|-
TGTGCCATCAGTGACCGGGGTTTGTGGGCTGAGCAGTTCTTC
CAISDRGLWAEQFF
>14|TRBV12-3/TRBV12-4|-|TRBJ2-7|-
TGTGCCAGCTTACTAGGGCTAGGCTCCTACGAGCAGTACTTC
CASLLGLGSYEQYF
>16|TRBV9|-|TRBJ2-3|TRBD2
TGTGCCAGCAGCGTAGGCGGCGGGAGGATCACAGATACGCAGTATTTT
CASSVGGGRITDTQYF
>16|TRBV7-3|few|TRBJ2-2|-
TGTGCCAGCAGCTTTTACCTCGGGACGTCGACCGGGGAGCTGTTTTTT
CASSFYLGTSTGELFF
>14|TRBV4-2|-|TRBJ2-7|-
TGTGCCAGCAGCCATCTCCGGGACCGGAACGAGCAGTACTTC
CASSHLRDRNEQYF
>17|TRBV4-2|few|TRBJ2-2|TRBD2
TGTGCCAGCAGCCAAGATAGCACTAGCGGGAGTCTCGGGGAGCTGTTTTTT
CASSQDSTSGSLGELFF
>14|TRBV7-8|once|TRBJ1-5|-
TGTGCCAGCAGCTCACAGGAGGTCAATCAGCCCCAGCATTTT
CASSSQEVNQPQHF
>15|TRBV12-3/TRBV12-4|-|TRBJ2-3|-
TGTGCCAGCAGCTATGCTGGCCCCAGCACAGATACGCAGTATTTT
CASSYAGPSTDTQYF
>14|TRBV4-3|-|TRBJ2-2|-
TGCGCCAGCAGCCAGGCCTATACGGCGGCGGAGCTGTTTTTT
CASSQAYTAAELFF
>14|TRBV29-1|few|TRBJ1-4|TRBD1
TGCAGCGCCGGAGACAGGGTAACTAATGAAAAACTGTTTTTT
CSAGDRVTNEKLFF